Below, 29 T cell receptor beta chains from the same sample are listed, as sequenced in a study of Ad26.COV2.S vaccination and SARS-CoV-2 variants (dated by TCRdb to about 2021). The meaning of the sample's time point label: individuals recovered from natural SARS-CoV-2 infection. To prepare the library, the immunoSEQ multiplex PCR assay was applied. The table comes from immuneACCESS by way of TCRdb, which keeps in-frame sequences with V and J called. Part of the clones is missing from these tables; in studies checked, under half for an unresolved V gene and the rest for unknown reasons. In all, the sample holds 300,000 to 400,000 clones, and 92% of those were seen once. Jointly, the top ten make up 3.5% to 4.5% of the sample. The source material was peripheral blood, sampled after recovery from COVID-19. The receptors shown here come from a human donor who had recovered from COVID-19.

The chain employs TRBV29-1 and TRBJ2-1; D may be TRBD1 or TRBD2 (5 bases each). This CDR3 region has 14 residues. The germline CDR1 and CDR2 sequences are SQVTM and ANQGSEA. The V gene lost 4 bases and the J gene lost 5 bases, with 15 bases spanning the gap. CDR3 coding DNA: TGCAGCGTTGGAAACGGGGCCCACGACAATGAGCAGTTCTTC. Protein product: CSVGNGAHDNEQFF.

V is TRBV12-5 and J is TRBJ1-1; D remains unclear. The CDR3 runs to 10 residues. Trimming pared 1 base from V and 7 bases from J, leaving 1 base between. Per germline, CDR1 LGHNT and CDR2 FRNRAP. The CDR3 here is CASGLDEAFF. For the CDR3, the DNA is TGTGCTAGTGGTTTGGATGAAGCTTTCTTT.

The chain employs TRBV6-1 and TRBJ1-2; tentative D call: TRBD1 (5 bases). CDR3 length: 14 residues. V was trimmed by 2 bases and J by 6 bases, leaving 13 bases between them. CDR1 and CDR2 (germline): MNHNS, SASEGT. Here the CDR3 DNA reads TGTGCCAGCAGTGAAAATCGGGGGAGGAATGGCTACACCTTC. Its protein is CASSENRGRNGYTF.

Written as DNA, the CDR3 is TGTGCCAGTAGTAGGACTAGCGGAGCTAGCACAGATACGCAGTATTTT. Translation gives CASSRTSGASTDTQYF. The V call is TRBV19, the J call TRBJ2-3; TRBD2 aligns across 10 bases. Germline V gene lookup returns CDR1 LNHDA and CDR2 SQIVND (reference sequence). This CDR3 contains 16 residues. V shed 4 bases, J shed 0 bases, and the junction held 4 bases outside the gene matches.

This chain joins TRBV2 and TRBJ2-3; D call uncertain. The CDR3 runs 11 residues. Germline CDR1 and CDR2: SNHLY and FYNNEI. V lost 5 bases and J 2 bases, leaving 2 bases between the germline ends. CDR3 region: CASSYTDTQYF. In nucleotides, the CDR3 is TGTGCCAGCAGTTACACAGATACGCAGTATTTT.

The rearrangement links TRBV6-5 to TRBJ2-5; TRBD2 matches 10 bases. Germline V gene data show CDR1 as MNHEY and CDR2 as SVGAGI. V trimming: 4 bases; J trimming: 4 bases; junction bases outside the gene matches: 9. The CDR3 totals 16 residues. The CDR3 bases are TGTGCCAGCAGTTGGCTTCTAGCGGGGGCCAGAGAGACCCAGTACTTC. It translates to CASSWLLAGARETQYF.

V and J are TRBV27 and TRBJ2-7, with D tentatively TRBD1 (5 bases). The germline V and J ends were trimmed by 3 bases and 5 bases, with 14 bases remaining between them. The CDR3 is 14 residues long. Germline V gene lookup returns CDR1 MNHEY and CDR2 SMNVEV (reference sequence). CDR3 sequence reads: CASSFYPQGNEQYF. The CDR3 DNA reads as TGTGCCAGCAGTTTTTATCCCCAGGGCAACGAGCAGTACTTC.

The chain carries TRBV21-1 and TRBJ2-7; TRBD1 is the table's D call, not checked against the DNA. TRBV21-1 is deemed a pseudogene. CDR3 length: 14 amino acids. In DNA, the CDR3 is TGTGCCAGCAGCTTCCGGGACATGTACTACGAGCAGTACTTC. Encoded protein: CASSFRDMYYEQYF.

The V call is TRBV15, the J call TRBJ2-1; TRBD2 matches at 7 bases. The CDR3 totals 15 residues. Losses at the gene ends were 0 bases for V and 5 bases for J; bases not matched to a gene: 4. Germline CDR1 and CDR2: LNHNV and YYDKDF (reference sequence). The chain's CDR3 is CATSRDGRGDNEQFF. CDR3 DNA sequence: TGTGCCACCAGCAGAGATGGGAGGGGAGACAATGAGCAGTTCTTC.

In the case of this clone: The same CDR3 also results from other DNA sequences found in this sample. CDR3: CASSVEAGGYGYTF. Here the CDR3 DNA reads TGTGCCAGCAGCGTAGAGGCAGGGGGCTATGGCTACACCTTC. The chain employs TRBV9 and TRBJ1-2; 7 nucleotides align to TRBD1. The CDR3 loop spans 14 amino acids. V was clipped by 0 bases and J by 4 bases; unmatched bases: 3. Germline V gives CDR1 SGDLS, CDR2 YYNGEE.

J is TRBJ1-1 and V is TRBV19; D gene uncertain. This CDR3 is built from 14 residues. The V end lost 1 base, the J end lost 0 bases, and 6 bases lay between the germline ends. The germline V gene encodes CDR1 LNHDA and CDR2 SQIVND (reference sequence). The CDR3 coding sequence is TGTGCCAGTAGTATAGGAGGCGTGAACACTGAAGCTTTCTTT. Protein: CASSIGGVNTEAFF.

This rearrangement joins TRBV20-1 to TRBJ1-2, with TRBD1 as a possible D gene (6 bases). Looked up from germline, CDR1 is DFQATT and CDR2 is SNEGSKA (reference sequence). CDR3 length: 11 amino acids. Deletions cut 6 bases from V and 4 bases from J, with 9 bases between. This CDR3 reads CSARTVYGYTF. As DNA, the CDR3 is TGCAGTGCGCGGACAGTCTATGGCTACACCTTC.

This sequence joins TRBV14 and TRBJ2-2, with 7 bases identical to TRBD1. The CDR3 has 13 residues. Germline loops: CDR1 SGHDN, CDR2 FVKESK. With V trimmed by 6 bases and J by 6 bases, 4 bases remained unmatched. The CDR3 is CASRTQGSGELFF. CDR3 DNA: TGTGCCAGCAGAACACAGGGGTCCGGGGAGCTGTTTTTT.

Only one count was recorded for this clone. This CDR3 is CSVEALGADTQYF. CDR3 DNA: TGCAGCGTTGAAGCCCTTGGGGCTGATACGCAGTATTTT. The rearrangement uses TRBV29-1 and TRBJ2-3, with D perhaps TRBD1 (5 bases). Trimming removed 1 base at V and 6 bases at J, with 11 bases between. This CDR3 region has 13 residues. The germline V gene encodes CDR1 SQVTM and CDR2 ANQGSEA.

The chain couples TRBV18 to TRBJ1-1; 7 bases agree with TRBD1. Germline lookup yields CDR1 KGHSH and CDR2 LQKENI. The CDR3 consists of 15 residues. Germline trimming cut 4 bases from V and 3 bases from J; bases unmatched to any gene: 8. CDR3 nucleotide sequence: TGTGCCAGCTCACGGGAAACAGGGGCTTACACTGAAGCTTTCTTT. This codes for CASSRETGAYTEAFF.

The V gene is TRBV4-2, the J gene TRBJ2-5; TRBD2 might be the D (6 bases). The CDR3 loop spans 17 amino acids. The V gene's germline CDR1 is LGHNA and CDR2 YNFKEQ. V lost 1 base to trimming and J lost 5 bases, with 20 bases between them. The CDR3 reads CASSQALGTGGKETQYF. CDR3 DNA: TGTGCCAGCAGCCAAGCCCTCGGGACCGGAGGGAAGGAGACCCAGTACTTC.

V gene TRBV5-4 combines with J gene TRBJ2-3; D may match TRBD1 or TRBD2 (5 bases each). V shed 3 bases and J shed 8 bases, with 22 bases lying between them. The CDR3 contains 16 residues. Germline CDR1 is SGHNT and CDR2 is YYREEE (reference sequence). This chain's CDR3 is CASSSGQPGILGTQYF. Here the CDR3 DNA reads TGTGCCAGCAGCTCGGGGCAGCCTGGTATCCTAGGTACGCAGTATTTT. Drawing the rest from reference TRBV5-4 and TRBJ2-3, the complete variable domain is ETGVTQSPTHLIKTRGQQVTLRCSSQSGHNTVSWYQQALGQGPQFIFQYYREEENGRGNFPPRFSGLQFPNYSSELNVNALELDDSALYLCASSSGQPGILGTQYFGPGTRLTVL.

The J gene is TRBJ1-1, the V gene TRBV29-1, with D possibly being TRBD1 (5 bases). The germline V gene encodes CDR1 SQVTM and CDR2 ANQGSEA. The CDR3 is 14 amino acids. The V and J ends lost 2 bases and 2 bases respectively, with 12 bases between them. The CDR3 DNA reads TGCAGCGTTGAATCAAGGGGAGAAAACACTGAAGCTTTCTTT. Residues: CSVESRGENTEAFF. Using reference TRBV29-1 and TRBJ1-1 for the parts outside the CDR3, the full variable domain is SAVISQKPSRDICQRGTSLTIQCQVDSQVTMMFWYRQQPGQSLTLIATANQGSEATYESGFVIDKFPISRPNLTFSTLTVSNMSPEDSSIYLCSVESRGENTEAFFGQGTRLTVV.

The CDR3 DNA is TGTGCCAGCAGCAAGGTCCGGGGGCGCTTCGACAATTCACCCCTCCACTTT. Its translation: CASSKVRGRFDNSPLHF. V gene TRBV21-1 combines with J gene TRBJ1-6. TRBV21-1 is a known pseudogene. The CDR3 runs 17 residues.

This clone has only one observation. In DNA form, the CDR3 reads TGCAGTGCTAGTACTCAGGACCTTAGCAATCAGCCCCAGCATTTT. Its protein is CSASTQDLSNQPQHF. The J gene is TRBJ1-5, the V gene TRBV20-1; D remains unclear. The germline V gene has CDR1 DFQATT and CDR2 SNEGSKA (reference sequence). CDR3 length equals 15 residues. Trimming stripped 3 bases from V and 0 bases from J, with 12 bases between.

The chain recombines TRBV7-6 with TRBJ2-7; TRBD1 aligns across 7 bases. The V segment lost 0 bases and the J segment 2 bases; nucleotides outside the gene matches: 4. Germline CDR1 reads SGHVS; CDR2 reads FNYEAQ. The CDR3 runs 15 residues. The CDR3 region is CASSLALQGAYEQYF. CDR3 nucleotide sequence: TGTGCCAGCAGCTTAGCGCTGCAGGGGGCCTACGAGCAGTACTTC.

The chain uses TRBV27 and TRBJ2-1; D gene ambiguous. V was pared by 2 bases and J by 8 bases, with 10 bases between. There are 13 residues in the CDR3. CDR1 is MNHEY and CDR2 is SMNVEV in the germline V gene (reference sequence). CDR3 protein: CASSLGRLDEQFF. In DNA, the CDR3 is TGTGCCAGCAGTTTAGGCAGGTTGGATGAGCAGTTCTTC.

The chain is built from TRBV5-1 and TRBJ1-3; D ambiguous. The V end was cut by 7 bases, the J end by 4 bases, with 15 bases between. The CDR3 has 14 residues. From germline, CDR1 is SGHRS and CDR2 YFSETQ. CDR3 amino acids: CASEPTGSGNTIYF. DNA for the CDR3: TGCGCCAGCGAGCCGACGGGTTCGGGAAACACCATATATTTT.

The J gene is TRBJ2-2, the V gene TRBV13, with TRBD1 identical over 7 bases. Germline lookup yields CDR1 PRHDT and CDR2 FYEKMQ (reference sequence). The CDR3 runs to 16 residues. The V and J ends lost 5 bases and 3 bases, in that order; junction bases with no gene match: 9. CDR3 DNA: TGTGCCAGCAGCCTTGGGACAGACTATTACACCGGGGAGCTGTTTTTT. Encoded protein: CASSLGTDYYTGELFF. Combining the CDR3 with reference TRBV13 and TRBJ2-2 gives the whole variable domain AAGVIQSPRHLIKEKRETATLKCYPIPRHDTVYWYQQGPGQDPQFLISFYEKMQSDKGSIPDRFSAQQFSDYHSELNMSSLELGDSALYFCASSLGTDYYTGELFFGEGSRLTVL.

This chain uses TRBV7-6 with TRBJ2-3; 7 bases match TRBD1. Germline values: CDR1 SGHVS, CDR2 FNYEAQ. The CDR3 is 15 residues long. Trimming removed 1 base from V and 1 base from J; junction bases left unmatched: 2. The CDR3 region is CASSLVQGGTDTQYF. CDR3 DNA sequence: TGTGCCAGCAGCTTAGTCCAGGGGGGCACAGATACGCAGTATTTT.

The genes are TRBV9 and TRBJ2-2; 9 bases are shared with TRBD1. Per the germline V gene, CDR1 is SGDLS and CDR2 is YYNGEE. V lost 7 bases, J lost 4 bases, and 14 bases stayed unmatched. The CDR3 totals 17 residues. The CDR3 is CASGSHVGTGSTGELFF. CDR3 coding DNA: TGTGCCAGCGGCTCCCACGTAGGGACAGGGTCCACCGGGGAGCTGTTTTTT.

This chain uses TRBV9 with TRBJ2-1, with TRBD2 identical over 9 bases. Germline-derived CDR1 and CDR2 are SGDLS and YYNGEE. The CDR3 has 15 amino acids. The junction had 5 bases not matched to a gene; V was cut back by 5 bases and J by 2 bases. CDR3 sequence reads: CASSPSGTAYNEQFF. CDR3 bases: TGTGCCAGCAGTCCTAGCGGGACAGCCTACAATGAGCAGTTCTTC.

For the CDR3, the DNA is TGCAGTGCTAGCGGGACGGCGCAGTATTTT. This codes for CSASGTAQYF. The V call is TRBV20-1, the J call TRBJ2-3, with D perhaps TRBD1 or TRBD2 (5 bases each). Deletions cut 3 bases from V and 10 bases from J, with 8 bases between. From germline, CDR1 is DFQATT and CDR2 SNEGSKA (reference sequence). The CDR3 has 10 residues.

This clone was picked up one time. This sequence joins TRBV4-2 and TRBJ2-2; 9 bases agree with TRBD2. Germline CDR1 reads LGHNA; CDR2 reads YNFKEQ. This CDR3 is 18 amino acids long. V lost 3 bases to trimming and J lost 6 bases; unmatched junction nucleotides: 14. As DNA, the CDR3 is TGTGCCAGCAGCCAGGAACCTCGCGGGGGGGCGGGCGCCGGGGAGCTGTTTTTT. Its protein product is CASSQEPRGGAGAGELFF.